The following is a T cell receptor (beta chain) sequence with its context. As yet, its antigen is unknown. This sample stems from a study of graft-versus-host responses after intestinal transplantation. Study at large: Multivisceral, liver-intestinal, or isolated intestinal transplants were performed in recipients. Study observations and caveats: Association was observed between peak circulating GvH clone levels and early post-transplant HvG declines.

Sequencing was performed with immunoSEQ multiplex PCR; in TCRdb, only in-frame clones are kept and a portion is missing. Of 84,000 or so clones in the sample, 92% are singletons; the top ten hold over 0.3%. In germline, CDR1 is GTSNPN, CDR2 SVGIG (reference sequence). Deletions cut 2 bases from V and 1 base from J, with 8 bases between. This CDR3 is built from 13 residues. This clonotype originated in a human donor who received an intestinal transplant. Sequencing was performed on unstimulated CD4+ T cells sorted from spleen or lymph node cells, taken before intestinal transplant. V usage is TRBV30 and J usage is TRBJ1-1; D unresolved. The CDR3 region is CAWSRTGNTEAFF. The CDR3 DNA follows: TGTGCCTGGAGTAGGACCGGGAACACTGAAGCTTTCTTT.